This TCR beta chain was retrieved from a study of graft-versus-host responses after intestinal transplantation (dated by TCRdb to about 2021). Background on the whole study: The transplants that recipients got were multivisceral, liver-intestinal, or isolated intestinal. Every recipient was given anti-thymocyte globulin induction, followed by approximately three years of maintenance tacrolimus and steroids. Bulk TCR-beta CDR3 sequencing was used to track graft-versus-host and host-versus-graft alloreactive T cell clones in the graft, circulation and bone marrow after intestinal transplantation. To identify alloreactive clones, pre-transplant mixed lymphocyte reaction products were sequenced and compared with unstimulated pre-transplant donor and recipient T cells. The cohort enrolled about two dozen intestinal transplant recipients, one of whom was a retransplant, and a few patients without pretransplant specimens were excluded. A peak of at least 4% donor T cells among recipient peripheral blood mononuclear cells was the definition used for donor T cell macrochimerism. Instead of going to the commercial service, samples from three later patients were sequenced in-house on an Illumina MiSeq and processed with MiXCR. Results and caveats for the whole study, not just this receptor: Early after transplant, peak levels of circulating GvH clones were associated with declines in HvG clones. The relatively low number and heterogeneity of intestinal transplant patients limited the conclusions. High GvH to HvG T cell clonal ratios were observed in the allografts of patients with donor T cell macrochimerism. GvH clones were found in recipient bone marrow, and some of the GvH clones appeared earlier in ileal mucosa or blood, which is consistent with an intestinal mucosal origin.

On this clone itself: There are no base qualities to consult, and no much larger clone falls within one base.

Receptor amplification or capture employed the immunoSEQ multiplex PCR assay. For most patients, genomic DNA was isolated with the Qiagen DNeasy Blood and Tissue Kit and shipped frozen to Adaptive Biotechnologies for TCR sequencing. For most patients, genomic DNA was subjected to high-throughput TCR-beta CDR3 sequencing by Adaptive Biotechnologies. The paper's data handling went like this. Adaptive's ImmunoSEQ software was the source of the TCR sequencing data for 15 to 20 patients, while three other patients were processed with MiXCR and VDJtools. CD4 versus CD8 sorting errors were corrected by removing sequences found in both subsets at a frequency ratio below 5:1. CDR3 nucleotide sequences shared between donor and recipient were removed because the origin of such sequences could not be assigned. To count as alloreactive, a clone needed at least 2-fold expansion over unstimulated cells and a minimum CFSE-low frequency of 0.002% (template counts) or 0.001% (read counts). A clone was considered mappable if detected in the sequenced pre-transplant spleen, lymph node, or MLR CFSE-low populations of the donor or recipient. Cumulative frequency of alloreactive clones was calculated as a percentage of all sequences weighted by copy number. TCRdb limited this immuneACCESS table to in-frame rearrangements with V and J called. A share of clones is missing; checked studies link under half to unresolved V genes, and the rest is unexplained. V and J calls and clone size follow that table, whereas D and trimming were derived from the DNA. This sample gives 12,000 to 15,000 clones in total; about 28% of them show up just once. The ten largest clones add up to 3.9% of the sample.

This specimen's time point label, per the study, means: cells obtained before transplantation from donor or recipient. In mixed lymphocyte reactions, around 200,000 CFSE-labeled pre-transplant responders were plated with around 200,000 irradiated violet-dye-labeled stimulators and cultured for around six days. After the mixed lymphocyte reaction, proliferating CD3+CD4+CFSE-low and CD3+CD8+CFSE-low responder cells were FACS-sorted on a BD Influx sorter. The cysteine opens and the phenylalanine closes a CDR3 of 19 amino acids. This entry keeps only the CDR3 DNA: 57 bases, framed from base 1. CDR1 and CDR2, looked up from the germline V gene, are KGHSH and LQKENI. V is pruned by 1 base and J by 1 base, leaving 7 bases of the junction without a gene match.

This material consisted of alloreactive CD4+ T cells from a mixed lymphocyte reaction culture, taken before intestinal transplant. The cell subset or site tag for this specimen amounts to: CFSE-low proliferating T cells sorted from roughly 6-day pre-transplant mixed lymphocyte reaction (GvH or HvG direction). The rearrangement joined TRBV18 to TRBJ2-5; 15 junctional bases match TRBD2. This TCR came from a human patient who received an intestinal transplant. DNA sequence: TGTGCCAGCTCACCACAGTTGGGACTAGCGGGAGGTCTCCAAGAGACCCAGTACTTC. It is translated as CASSPQLGLAGGLQETQYF.